This TCR beta chain was profiled in a study of neurological immune-mediated disorders. Findings of the study overall: It was HTLV-1-associated myelopathy that showed the most TCR clonal expansion, while multiple sclerosis showed the least, falling below healthy controls. Across subjects, no CDR3 amino acid sequence appeared in expanded clones of more than one subject, a finding that suggested private repertoires in all groups.

This CDR3 is built from 15 residues. Germline values: CDR1 SGHRS, CDR2 YFSETQ. Trimming took 5 bases from V and 5 from J; bases not matched to a gene: 5. The cDNA came from 5'RACE with 10-nucleotide random UMIs. TCRdb redid the calling of the 5' RACE reads with MiXCR, one entry per CDR3 protein. There are tens of thousands of distinct CDR3 sequences in the sample; nearly 7.5% occur only once, and roughly 4.3% lies in the top ten. This clonotype was detected ten times or more. What it binds is not known. The sequence came from a woman in her 40s in good health. The rearrangement links TRBV5-1 to TRBJ2-3; TRBD2 matches 13 bases. The sequencing sample was made of PBMCs. In DNA form, the CDR3 reads TGCGCCAGCAGACTAGCGGGAGGGCCGGTAGATACGCAGTATTTT. Translated, it gives CASRLAGGPVDTQYF.